A single sample gave rise to the 15 T cell receptor beta chains below, sequenced in a study of shared clonotypes between healthy human individuals. Generated by immunoSEQ multiplex PCR, the TCRdb table keeps only in-frame clones and is missing some. The sample has hundreds of thousands of clones, around 78% seen once. The sample consisted of PBMCs. The receptors stem from a woman aged 40 to 50 in good health. Some clones in this sample may be carry-over from other donors' samples.

DNA of the CDR3: TGTGCCAGCAGCGTAGGGGACAACCTCTACGAGCAGTACTTC. Translated: CASSVGDNLYEQYF. The rearrangement links TRBV9 to TRBJ2-7; TRBD1 might be the D (6 bases). Germline values: CDR1 SGDLS, CDR2 YYNGEE. There are 14 residues in the CDR3. The germline V and J ends were trimmed by 0 bases and 3 bases, with 10 bases remaining between them.

This clone came up a few times. The rearrangement links TRBV5-1 to TRBJ2-2; D uncertain. Trimming pared 5 bases from V and 0 bases from J, leaving 8 bases between. There are 14 residues in the CDR3. Germline V CDR1 and CDR2: SGHRS, YFSETQ. The CDR3: CASRLRSNTGELFF. The CDR3 DNA sequence: TGCGCCAGCAGGCTTCGATCGAACACCGGGGAGCTGTTTTTT.

V usage is TRBV5-1 and J usage is TRBJ2-1; TRBD2 matches at 13 bases. The germline V gene has CDR1 SGHRS and CDR2 YFSETQ. The CDR3 has 20 amino acids. Trimming at V came to 4 bases and at J to 4 bases, leaving 17 bases not matched to a gene. This chain's CDR3 is CASSDNGATGGLAGYNEQFF. As DNA, the CDR3 is TGCGCCAGCAGCGACAACGGGGCGACAGGGGGACTAGCGGGATACAATGAGCAGTTCTTC.

In this sample, this clone turned up once. The chain employs TRBV30 and TRBJ1-6; 7 bases are shared with TRBD1. This CDR3 is built from 15 residues. CDR1 is GTSNPN, CDR2 SVGIG, per germline (reference sequence). J lost 5 bases, V lost 5 bases, and 9 bases had no gene match. The CDR3 sequence is CAWEGAVQNNSPLHF. CDR3 coding DNA: TGTGCCTGGGAGGGGGCAGTGCAAAATAATTCACCCCTCCACTTT.

The V and J genes are TRBV11-3 and TRBJ2-1, with 10 nucleotides matching TRBD2. Germline CDR1 reads SGHNT; CDR2 reads YENEEA. V lost 6 bases, J lost 3 bases, and 8 bases stayed unmatched. CDR3 size: 16 residues. CDR3 nucleotide sequence: TGTGCCAGCAGTTACCGAGGGACTAGCGACTACAATGAGCAGTTCTTC. This encodes CASSYRGTSDYNEQFF.

This clone was recorded a few times. The chain couples TRBV7-9 to TRBJ2-5; a possible D gene is TRBD1 (6 bases). CDR1 and CDR2 (germline): SEHNR, FQNEAQ (reference sequence). V was cut by 5 bases and J by 1 base, with 11 bases left in between. The CDR3 extends over 14 amino acids. The CDR3 DNA reads TGTGCCAGCAGCCCCGGACAGTCCCAAGAGACCCAGTACTTC. Its protein product is CASSPGQSQETQYF.

V and J are TRBV30 and TRBJ2-7, with 10 positions matching TRBD2. The V gene end was trimmed by 2 bases and the J gene end by 6 bases; junction bases not matched to a gene: 7. From germline, CDR1 is GTSNPN and CDR2 SVGIG (reference sequence). The CDR3 contains 14 residues. CDR3 loop: CAWSKGASGGEQYF. CDR3 nucleotides: TGTGCCTGGAGTAAAGGGGCTAGCGGGGGCGAGCAGTACTTC. Full variable domain (remainder filled in from reference TRBV30 and TRBJ2-7): SQTIHQWPATLVQPVGSPLSLECTVEGTSNPNLYWYRQAAGRGLQLLFYSVGIGQISSEVPQNLSASRPQDRQFILSSKKLLLSDSGFYLCAWSKGASGGEQYFGPGTRLTVT.

The rearrangement links TRBV7-3 to TRBJ2-1; weak D call: TRBD2 (6 bases). The CDR3 is made up of 16 amino acids. V was cut by 2 bases and J by 1 base, with 12 bases left in between. Germline assignment: CDR1 SGHTA and CDR2 FQGTGA. For the CDR3, the DNA is TGTGCCAGCAGCTTAGAGGCCGGGACTTCCTACAATGAGCAGTTCTTC. Amino acid sequence: CASSLEAGTSYNEQFF.

For this clone: Other nucleotide sequences from this sample produce the same CDR3. J is TRBJ2-3 and V is TRBV5-1; D is unresolved. The CDR3 runs 15 residues. Germline CDR1 and CDR2: SGHRS and YFSETQ. V gave up 0 bases and J gave up 0 bases, with 8 bases separating them. The CDR3 DNA reads TGCGCCAGCAGCTTGGCCGGACGGAGCACAGATACGCAGTATTTT. Translation: CASSLAGRSTDTQYF. The variable domain in full, with the rest retrieved from reference TRBV5-1 and TRBJ2-3, is KAGVTQTPRYLIKTRGQQVTLSCSPISGHRSVSWYQQTPGQGLQFLFEYFSETQRNKGNFPGRFSGRQFSNSRSEMNVSTLELGDSALYLCASSLAGRSTDTQYFGPGTRLTVL.

Only one count was recorded for this clone. The chain links TRBV10-3 to TRBJ1-1; TRBD1 might be the D (6 bases). V was clipped by 0 bases and J by 1 base, with 9 bases between them. In germline, CDR1 is ENHRY, CDR2 SYGVKD. This CDR3 is built from 15 residues. CDR3 in amino acids: CAISESGGWNTEAFF. In nucleotides, the CDR3 is TGTGCCATCAGTGAGTCTGGGGGCTGGAACACTGAAGCTTTCTTT.

Only one count was recorded for this clone. The rearrangement links TRBV30 to TRBJ2-1; TRBD2 matches 9 bases. V shed 0 bases, J shed 6 bases, and the junction held 6 bases outside the gene matches. CDR1 and CDR2 (germline): GTSNPN, SVGIG (reference sequence). The CDR3 totals 15 residues. For the CDR3, the DNA is TGTGCCTGGAGTGTAGCTAGCGGGACCTTCAATGAGCAGTTCTTC. It encodes CAWSVASGTFNEQFF. The full variable domain, completed using reference TRBV30 and TRBJ2-1, is SQTIHQWPATLVQPVGSPLSLECTVEGTSNPNLYWYRQAAGRGLQLLFYSVGIGQISSEVPQNLSASRPQDRQFILSSKKLLLSDSGFYLCAWSVASGTFNEQFFGPGTRLTVL.

The V gene is TRBV2, the J gene TRBJ1-2; TRBD1 is a possible D gene (5 bases). The CDR3 runs 14 residues. Germline V lookup: CDR1 SNHLY, CDR2 FYNNEI. Trimming took off 3 bases at V and 6 bases at J, with 14 bases between the two ends. CDR3 sequence reads: CASSDYMGEDGYTF. The DNA for the CDR3 is TGTGCCAGCAGTGATTACATGGGGGAAGATGGCTACACCTTC.

V gene TRBV29-1 combines with J gene TRBJ1-5, with D possibly matching TRBD1 (5 bases). There are 14 residues in the CDR3. Germline CDR1 and CDR2: SQVTM and ANQGSEA. V was clipped by 6 bases and J by 2 bases, with 14 bases between them. Written as DNA, the CDR3 is TGCAGCGTGGGGGTGCAGGGTGGCAATCAGCCCCAGCATTTT. Translation: CSVGVQGGNQPQHF.

This clone has only a few counts. J is TRBJ2-1 and V is TRBV19; 11 bases are a match to TRBD2. CDR3 length: 16 residues. Germline V gene lookup returns CDR1 LNHDA and CDR2 SQIVND (reference sequence). After removal of 4 bases from V and 2 bases from J, the junction contained 4 bases not matched to a gene. CDR3: CASSTLGLAAYNEQFF. The CDR3 nucleotides read TGTGCCAGTAGTACACTGGGACTAGCGGCCTACAATGAGCAGTTCTTC. The variable domain in full, completed from reference TRBV19 and TRBJ2-1, reads DGGITQSPKYLFRKEGQNVTLSCEQNLNHDAMYWYRQDPGQGLRLIYYSQIVNDFQKGDIAEGYSVSREKKESFPLTVTSAQKNPTAFYLCASSTLGLAAYNEQFFGPGTRLTVL.

V usage is TRBV9 and J usage is TRBJ1-1; D is unresolved. V was cut by 0 bases and J by 0 bases, with 12 bases left in between. From germline, CDR1 is SGDLS and CDR2 YYNGEE. CDR3 size: 16 residues. The CDR3 reads CASSVASEGLNTEAFF. As DNA, the CDR3 is TGTGCCAGCAGCGTAGCCTCAGAGGGTTTGAACACTGAAGCTTTCTTT. Complete variable domain (other parts from reference TRBV9 and TRBJ1-1): DSGVTQTPKHLITATGQRVTLRCSPRSGDLSVYWYQQSLDQGLQFLIQYYNGEERAKGNILERFSAQQFPDLHSELNLSSLELGDSALYFCASSVASEGLNTEAFFGQGTRLTVV.